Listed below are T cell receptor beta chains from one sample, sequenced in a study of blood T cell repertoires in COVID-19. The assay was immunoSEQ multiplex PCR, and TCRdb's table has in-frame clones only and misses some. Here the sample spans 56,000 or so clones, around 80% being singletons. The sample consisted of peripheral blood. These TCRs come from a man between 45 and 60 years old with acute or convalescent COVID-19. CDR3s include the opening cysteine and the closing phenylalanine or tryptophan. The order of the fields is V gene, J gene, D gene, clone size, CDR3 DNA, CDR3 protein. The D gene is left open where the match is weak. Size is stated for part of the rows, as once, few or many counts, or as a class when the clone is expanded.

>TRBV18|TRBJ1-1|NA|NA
TGTGCCAGCTCACCGCTAACAGTGAACACTGAAGCTTTCTTT
CASSPLTVNTEAFF
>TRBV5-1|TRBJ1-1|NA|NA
TGCGCCAGCAGTTGGGGCCCGAACACTGAAGCTTTCTTT
CASSWGPNTEAFF
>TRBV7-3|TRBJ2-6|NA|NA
TGTGCCAGCAGCTTAACGGCCAGGTCCCGTTCTGGGGCCAACGTCCTGACTTTC
CASSLTARSRSGANVLTF
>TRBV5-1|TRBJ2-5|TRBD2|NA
TGCGCCAGCAGCTTGGTGGCGGGAGGGTTGGAGACCCAGTACTTC
CASSLVAGGLETQYF
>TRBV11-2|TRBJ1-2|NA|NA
TGTGCCAGCAGCTTAGGCCCGGAAGGGGGTCTCTATGGCTACACCTTC
CASSLGPEGGLYGYTF
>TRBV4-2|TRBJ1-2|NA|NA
TGTGCCAGCAGCCAAGACACCATACGCGACACGACGATCTATGGCTACACCTTC
CASSQDTIRDTTIYGYTF
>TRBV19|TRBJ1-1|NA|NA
TGTGCCAGTAGTACACAGGGTTGGACTGAAGCTTTCTTT
CASSTQGWTEAFF
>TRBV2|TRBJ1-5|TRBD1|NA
TGTGCCAGCAGTCTCGACAGGGGACGGCAGCCCCAGCATTTT
CASSLDRGRQPQHF
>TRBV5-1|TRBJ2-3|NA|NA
TGCGCCAGCAGGCCTACGGGACAAACTAGCACAGATACGCAGTATTTT
CASRPTGQTSTDTQYF
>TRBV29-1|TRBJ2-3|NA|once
TGCAGCGTTTCCCAGGGACTCACAGATACGCAGTATTTT
CSVSQGLTDTQYF
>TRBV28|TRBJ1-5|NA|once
TGTGCCAGCAGTCCCCCGACAGGAGCCTTTAGCAATCAGCCCCAGCATTTT
CASSPPTGAFSNQPQHF
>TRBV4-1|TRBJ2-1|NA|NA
TGCGCCAGCAGCCAAGTCGCCACACACAATGAGCAGTTCTTC
CASSQVATHNEQFF
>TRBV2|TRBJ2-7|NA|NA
TGTGCCAGCAGTGAAGCGCTTGGCCCCTTGAACGAGCAGTACTTC
CASSEALGPLNEQYF
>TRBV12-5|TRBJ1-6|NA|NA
TGTGCTAGTGGTTTGGGGAGTCTAAGTTCACCCCTCCACTTT
CASGLGSLSSPLHF
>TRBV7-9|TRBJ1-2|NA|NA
TGTGCCAGCAGCTTAGTTGACCCCCGGGGTTTCTATGGCTACACCTTC
CASSLVDPRGFYGYTF
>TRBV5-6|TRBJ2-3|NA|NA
TGTGCCAGCAGCTTGGGCAGGGCGGCCACAGATACGCAGTATTTT
CASSLGRAATDTQYF
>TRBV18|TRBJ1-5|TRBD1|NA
TGTGCCAGCTCCCCACAGGGGGATGGTCAGCCCCAGCATTTT
CASSPQGDGQPQHF
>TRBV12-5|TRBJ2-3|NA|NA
TGTGCTAGTTCATCTGATCAGAATACGCAGTATTTT
CASSSDQNTQYF
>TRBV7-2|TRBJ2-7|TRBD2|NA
TGTGCCAGCAGCTTAGGACTAGCGGGGGGGCCCGACGAGCAGTACTTC
CASSLGLAGGPDEQYF
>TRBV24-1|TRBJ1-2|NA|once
TGTGCCACCAGTGACCCAGGTCGCGGCTACACCTTC
CATSDPGRGYTF
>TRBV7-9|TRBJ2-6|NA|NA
TGTGCCAGCAGCCTATTAACGTATGGGGCCAACGTCCTGACTTTC
CASSLLTYGANVLTF
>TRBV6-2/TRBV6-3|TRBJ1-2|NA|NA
TGTGCCAGCAGTTACTCTGGGCACGGCTACACCTTC
CASSYSGHGYTF
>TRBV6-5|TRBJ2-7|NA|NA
TGTGCCAGCACCCCCGGGGTTACCTACGAGCAGTACTTC
CASTPGVTYEQYF
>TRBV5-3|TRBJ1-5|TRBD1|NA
TGTGCCAGATGCCGGGGGACAGGAGACAATCAGCCCCAGCATTTT
CARCRGTGDNQPQHF
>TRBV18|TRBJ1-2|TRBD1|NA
TGTGCCAGCTCACCACTGGCCGGGACAGGAGTTACGCATAACTATGGCTACACCTTC
CASSPLAGTGVTHNYGYTF
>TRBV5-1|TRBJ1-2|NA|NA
TGCGCCAGCAGCTTGGAATTGGGGGGGGCTGATGGCTACACCTTC
CASSLELGGADGYTF
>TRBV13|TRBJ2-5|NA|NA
TGTGCCAGCAGCTTAGCGGCTAGCAAAGAGACCCAGTACTTC
CASSLAASKETQYF
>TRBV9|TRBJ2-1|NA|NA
TGTGCCAGCAGCGTTAGAGCAACCTCCTACAATGAGCAGTTCTTC
CASSVRATSYNEQFF
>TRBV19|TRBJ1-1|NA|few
TGTGCCAGTAGTATACCCGGCAGGGACACTGAAGCTTTCTTT
CASSIPGRDTEAFF
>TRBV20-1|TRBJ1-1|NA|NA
TGCAGTGCTAGCGGGGGGCGGGCTTTCTTT
CSASGGRAFF
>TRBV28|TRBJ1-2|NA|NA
TGTGCTAGCACGACAGGAACTAACTATGGCTACACCTTC
CASTTGTNYGYTF
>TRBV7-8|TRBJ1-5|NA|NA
TGTGCCAGCAGCCCAGTGGAGACAGGCAATCAGCCCCAGCATTTT
CASSPVETGNQPQHF